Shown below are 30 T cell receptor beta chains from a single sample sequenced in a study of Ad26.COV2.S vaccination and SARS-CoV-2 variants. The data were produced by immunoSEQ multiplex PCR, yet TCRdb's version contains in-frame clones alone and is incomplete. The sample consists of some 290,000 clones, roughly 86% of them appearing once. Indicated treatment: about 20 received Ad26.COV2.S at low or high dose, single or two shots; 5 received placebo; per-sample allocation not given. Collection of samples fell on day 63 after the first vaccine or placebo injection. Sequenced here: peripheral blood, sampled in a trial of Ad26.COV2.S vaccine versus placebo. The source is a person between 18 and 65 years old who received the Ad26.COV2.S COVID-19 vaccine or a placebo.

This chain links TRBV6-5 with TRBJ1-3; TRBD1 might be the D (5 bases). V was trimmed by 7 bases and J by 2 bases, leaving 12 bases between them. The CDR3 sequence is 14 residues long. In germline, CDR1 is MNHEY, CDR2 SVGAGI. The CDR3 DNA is TGTGCCAGCACGAAAGGGGATACTGGAAACACCATATATTTT. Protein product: CASTKGDTGNTIYF.

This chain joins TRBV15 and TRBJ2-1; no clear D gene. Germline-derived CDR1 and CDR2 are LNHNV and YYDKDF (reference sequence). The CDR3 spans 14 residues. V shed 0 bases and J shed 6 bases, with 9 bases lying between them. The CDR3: CATSRDLAGNEQFF. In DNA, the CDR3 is TGTGCCACCAGCAGAGATTTGGCCGGCAATGAGCAGTTCTTC.

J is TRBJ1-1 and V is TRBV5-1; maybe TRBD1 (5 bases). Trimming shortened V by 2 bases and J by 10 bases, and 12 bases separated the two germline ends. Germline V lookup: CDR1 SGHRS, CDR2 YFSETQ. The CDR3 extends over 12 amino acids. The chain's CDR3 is CASSFDGGVAFF. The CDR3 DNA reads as TGCGCCAGCAGCTTTGACGGAGGGGTAGCTTTCTTT.

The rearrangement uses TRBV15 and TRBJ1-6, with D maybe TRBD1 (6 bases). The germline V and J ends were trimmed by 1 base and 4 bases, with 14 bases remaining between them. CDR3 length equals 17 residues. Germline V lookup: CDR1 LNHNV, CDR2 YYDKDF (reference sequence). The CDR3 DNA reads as TGTGCCACCAGCAGAGGTGGGGGGGCGCGATATAATTCACCCCTCCACTTT. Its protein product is CATSRGGGARYNSPLHF.

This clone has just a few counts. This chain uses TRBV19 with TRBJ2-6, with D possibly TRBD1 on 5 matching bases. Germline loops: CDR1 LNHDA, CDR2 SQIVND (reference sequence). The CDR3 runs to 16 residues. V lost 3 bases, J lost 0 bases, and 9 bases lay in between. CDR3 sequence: CASSIEDNSGANVLTF. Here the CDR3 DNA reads TGTGCCAGTAGTATTGAGGACAACTCTGGGGCCAACGTCCTGACTTTC.

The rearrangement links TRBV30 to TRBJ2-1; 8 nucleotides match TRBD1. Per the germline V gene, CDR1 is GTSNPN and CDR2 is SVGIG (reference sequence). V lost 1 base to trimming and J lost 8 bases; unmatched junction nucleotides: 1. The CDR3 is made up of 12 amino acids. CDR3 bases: TGTGCCTGGAGTGCGACAGGGGATGAGCAGTTCTTC. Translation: CAWSATGDEQFF.

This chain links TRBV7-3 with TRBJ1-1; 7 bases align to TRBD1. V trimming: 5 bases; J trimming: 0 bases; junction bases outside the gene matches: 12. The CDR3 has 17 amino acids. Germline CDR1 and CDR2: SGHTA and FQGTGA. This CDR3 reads CASSPHSTGRVNTEAFF. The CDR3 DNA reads TGTGCCAGCAGCCCCCACTCGACAGGGAGGGTGAACACTGAAGCTTTCTTT.

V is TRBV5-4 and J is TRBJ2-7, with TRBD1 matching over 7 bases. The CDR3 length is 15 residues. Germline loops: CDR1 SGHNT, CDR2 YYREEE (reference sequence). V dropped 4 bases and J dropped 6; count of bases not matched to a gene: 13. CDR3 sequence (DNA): TGTGCCAGCAGCCCGACATTCCGGGACAGTCGCGAGCAGTACTTC. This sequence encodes CASSPTFRDSREQYF.

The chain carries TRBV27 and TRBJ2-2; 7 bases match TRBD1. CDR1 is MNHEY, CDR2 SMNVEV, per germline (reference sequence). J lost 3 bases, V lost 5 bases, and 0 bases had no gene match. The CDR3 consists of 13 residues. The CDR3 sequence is CASSTGDTGELFF. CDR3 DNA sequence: TGTGCCAGCAGTACAGGGGACACCGGGGAGCTGTTTTTT.

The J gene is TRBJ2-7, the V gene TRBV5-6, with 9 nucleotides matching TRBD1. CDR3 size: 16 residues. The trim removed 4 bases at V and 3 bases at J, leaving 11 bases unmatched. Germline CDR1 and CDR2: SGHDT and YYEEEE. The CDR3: CASSLGLTGGDYEQYF. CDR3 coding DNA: TGTGCCAGCAGCCTAGGCTTGACAGGGGGGGACTACGAGCAGTACTTC.

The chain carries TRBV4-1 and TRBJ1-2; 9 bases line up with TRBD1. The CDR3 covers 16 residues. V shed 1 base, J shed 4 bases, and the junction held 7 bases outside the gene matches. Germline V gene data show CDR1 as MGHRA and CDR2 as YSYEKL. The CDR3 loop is CASSQVQGAPTYGYTF. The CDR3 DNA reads TGCGCCAGCAGCCAAGTACAGGGGGCCCCGACCTATGGCTACACCTTC.

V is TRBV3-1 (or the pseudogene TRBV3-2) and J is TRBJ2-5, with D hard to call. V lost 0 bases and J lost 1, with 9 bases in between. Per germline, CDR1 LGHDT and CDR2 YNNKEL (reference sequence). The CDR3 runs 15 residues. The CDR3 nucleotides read TGTGCCAGCAGCCAAGAGATCAGGAGCCAAGAGACCCAGTACTTC. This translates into CASSQEIRSQETQYF.

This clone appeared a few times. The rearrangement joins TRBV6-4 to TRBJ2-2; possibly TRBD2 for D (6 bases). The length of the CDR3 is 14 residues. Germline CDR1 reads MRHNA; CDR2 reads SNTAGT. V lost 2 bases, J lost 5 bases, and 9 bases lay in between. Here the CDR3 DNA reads TGTGCCAGCAGTGACGGGGCGGGGACCGGGGAGCTGTTTTTT. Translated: CASSDGAGTGELFF.

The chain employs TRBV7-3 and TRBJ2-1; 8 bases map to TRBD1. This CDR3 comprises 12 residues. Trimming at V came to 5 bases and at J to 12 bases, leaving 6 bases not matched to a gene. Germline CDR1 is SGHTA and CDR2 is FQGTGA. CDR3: CASSVSGGLQFF. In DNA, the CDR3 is TGTGCCAGCAGCGTATCAGGGGGCTTGCAGTTCTTC.

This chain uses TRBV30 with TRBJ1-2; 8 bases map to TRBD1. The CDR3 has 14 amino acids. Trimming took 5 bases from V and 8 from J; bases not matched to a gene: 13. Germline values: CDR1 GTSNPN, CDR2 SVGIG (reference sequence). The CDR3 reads CAWERLTGERGYTF. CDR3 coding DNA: TGTGCCTGGGAACGACTGACAGGGGAGAGGGGCTACACCTTC.

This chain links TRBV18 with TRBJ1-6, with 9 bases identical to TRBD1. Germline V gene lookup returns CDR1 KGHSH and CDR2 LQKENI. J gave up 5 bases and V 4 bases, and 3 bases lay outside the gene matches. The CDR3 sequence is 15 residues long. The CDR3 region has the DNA TGTGCCAGCTCACGGGACAGGGCTGATAATTCACCCCTCCACTTT. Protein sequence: CASSRDRADNSPLHF.

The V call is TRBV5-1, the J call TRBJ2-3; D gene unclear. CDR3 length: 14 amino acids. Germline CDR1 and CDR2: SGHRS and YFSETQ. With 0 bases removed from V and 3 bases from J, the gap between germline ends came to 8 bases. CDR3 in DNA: TGCGCCAGCAGCTTGGCCTCAGCGACAGATACGCAGTATTTT. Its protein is CASSLASATDTQYF.

The CDR3 spells CASSAVDEQFF. CDR3 in DNA: TGCGCCAGCAGCGCGGTGGATGAGCAGTTCTTC. This chain connects TRBV5-1 to TRBJ2-1; D call uncertain. The CDR3 is 11 amino acids. CDR1 is SGHRS, CDR2 YFSETQ, per germline. Trimming removed 4 bases from V and 8 bases from J, with 7 bases in between. Drawing the rest from reference TRBV5-1 and TRBJ2-1, the complete variable domain is KAGVTQTPRYLIKTRGQQVTLSCSPISGHRSVSWYQQTPGQGLQFLFEYFSETQRNKGNFPGRFSGRQFSNSRSEMNVSTLELGDSALYLCASSAVDEQFFGPGTRLTVL.

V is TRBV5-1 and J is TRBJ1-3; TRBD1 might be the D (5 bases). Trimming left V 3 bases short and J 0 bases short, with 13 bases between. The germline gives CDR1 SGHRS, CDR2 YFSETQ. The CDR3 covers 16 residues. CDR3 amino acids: CASSSGTHGSGNTIYF. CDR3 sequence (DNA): TGCGCCAGCAGCTCCGGGACCCACGGCTCTGGAAACACCATATATTTT.

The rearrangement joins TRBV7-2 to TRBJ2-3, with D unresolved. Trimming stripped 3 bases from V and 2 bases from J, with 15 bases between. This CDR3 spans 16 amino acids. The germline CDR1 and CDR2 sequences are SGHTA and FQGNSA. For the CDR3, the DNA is TGTGCCAGCAGCTTCTCCCCAGACCCGTACACAGATACGCAGTATTTT. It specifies CASSFSPDPYTDTQYF.

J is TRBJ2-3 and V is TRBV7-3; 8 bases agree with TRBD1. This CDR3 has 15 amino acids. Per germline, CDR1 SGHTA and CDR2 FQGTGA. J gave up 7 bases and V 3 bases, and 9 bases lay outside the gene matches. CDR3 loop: CASSFGAGGENTQYF. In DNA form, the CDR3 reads TGTGCCAGCAGCTTTGGGGCAGGGGGCGAAAATACGCAGTATTTT.

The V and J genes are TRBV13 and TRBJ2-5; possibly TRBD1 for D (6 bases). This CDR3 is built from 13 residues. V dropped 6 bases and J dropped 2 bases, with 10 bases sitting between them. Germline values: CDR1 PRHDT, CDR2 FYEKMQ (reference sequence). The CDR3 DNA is TGTGCCAGCAGTCCCGACAGGCAAGAGACCCAGTACTTC. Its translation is CASSPDRQETQYF.

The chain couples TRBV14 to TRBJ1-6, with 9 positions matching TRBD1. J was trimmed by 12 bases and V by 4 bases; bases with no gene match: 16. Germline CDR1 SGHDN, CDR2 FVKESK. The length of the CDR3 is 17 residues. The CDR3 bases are TGTGCCAGCAGCCGACCCCCGGGGGACAGGGTGTGGGGACCCCTCCACTTT. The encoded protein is CASSRPPGDRVWGPLHF.

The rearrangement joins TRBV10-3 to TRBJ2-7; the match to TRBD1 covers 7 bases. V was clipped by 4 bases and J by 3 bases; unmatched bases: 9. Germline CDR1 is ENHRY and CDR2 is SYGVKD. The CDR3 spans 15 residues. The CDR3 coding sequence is TGTGCCATCAGTGGGCCCCGGACAGGCCTCTACGAGCAGTACTTC. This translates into CAISGPRTGLYEQYF.

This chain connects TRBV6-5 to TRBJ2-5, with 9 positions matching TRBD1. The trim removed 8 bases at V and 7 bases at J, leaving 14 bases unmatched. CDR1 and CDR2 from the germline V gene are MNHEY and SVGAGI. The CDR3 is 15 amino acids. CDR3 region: CASGPDRDRVGTQYF. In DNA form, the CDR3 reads TGTGCCAGCGGACCCGACCGGGACAGGGTAGGGACCCAGTACTTC.

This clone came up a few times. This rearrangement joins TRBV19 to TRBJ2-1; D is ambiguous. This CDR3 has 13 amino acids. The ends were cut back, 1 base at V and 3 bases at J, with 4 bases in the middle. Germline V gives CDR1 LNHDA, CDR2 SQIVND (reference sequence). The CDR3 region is CASSIVRYNEQFF. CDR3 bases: TGTGCCAGTAGTATAGTTCGCTACAATGAGCAGTTCTTC.

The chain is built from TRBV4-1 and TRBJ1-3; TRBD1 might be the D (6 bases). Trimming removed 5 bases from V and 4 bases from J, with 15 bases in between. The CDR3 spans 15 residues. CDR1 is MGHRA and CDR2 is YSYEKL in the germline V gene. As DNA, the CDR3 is TGCGCCAGCAGCGTGGGGCAGGGGTCGGGAAACACCATATATTTT. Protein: CASSVGQGSGNTIYF.

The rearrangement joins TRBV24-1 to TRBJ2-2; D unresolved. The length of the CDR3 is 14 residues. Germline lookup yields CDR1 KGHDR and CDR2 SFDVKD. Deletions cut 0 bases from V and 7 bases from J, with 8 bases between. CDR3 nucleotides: TGTGCCACCAGTGATTTGCCCCGAGACGGGGAGCTGTTTTTT. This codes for CATSDLPRDGELFF.

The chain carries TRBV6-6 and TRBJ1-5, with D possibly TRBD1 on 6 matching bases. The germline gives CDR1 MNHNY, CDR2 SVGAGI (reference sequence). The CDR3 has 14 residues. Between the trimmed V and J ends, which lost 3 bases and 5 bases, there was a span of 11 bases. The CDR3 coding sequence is TGTGCCAGCAGTTATCAGGGGACCGATCAGCCCCAGCATTTT. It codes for CASSYQGTDQPQHF.

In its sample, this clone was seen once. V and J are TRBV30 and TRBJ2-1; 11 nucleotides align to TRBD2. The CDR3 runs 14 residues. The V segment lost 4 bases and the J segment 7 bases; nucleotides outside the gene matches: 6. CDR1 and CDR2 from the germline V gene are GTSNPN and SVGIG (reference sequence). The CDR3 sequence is CAWIAGGTRNEQFF. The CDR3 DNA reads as TGTGCCTGGATAGCGGGGGGGACTCGTAATGAGCAGTTCTTC.